This T cell receptor beta chain was sequenced in a study of CD8 T cells in ankylosing spondylitis. In germline, CDR1 is SGHRS, CDR2 YFSETQ. V lost 2 bases, J lost 6 bases, and 12 bases lay in between. The CDR3 is made up of 13 amino acids. Whole-study findings and limits: Past studies reported some motif variants in reactive arthritis synovial fluid and blood.

Scientists made TCR beta libraries using quantitative 5'-RACE with molecular barcodes. TCRdb re-called the 5' RACE reads through MiXCR, storing one row per CDR3 protein. The data contain about 250,000 distinct CDR3 sequences, about 18% of them singletons. This clonotype turned up a few times. Its antigen is as yet unknown. The rearrangement joins TRBV5-1 to TRBJ2-7; D not certain. What was sequenced was blood, either unsorted or a sorted T cell fraction (not recorded which). The sequence was collected from a male donor with ankylosing spondylitis or in good health (not recorded which). CDR3 in DNA: TGCGCCAGCAGCTTAGACATCAGTGTCGAGCAGTACTTC. Encoded protein: CASSLDISVEQYF. The full variable domain, with the rest looked up from reference TRBV5-1 and TRBJ2-7, is KAGVTQTPRYLIKTRGQQVTLSCSPISGHRSVSWYQQTPGQGLQFLFEYFSETQRNKGNFPGRFSGRQFSNSRSEMNVSTLELGDSALYLCASSLDISVEQYFGPGTRLTVT.